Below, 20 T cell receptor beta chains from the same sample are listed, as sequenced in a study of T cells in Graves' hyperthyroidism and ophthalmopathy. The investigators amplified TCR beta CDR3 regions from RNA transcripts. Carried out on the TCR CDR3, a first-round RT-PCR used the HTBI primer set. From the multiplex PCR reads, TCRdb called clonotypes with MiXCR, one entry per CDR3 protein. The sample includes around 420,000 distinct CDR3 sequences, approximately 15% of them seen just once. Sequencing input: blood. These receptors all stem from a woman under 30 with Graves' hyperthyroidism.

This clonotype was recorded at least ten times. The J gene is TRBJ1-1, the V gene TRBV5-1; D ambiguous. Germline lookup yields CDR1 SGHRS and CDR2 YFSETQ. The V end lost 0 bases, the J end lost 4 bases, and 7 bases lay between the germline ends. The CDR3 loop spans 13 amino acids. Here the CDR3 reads CASSLDVGTEAFF. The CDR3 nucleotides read TGCGCCAGCAGCTTGGATGTGGGCACTGAAGCTTTCTTT.

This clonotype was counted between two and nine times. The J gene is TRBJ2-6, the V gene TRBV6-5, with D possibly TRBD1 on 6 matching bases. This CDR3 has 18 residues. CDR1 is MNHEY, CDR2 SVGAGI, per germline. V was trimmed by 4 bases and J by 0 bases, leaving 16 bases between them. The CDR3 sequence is CASSSRDITSSGANVLTF. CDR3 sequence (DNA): TGTGCCAGCAGTTCCAGGGACATTACTAGCTCTGGGGCCAACGTCCTGACTTTC.

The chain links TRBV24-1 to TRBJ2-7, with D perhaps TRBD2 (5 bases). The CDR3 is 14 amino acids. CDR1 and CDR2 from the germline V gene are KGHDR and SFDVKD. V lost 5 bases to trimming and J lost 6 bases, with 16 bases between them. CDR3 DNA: TGTGCCACCAGTGCTTCGAGGGCTAAAGGCGAGCAGTACTTC. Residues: CATSASRAKGEQYF.

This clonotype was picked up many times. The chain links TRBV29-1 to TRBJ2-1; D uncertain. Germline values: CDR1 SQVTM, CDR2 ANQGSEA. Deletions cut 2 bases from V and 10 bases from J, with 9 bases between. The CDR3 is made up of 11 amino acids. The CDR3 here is CSVERADEQFF. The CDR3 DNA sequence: TGCAGCGTTGAAAGGGCGGACGAGCAGTTCTTC.

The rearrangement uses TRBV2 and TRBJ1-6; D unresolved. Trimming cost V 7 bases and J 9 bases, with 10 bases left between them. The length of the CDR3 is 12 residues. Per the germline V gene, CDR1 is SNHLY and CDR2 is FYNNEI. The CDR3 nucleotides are TGTGCCAGCATTCTGGAAGGTTCACCCCTCCACTTT. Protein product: CASILEGSPLHF.

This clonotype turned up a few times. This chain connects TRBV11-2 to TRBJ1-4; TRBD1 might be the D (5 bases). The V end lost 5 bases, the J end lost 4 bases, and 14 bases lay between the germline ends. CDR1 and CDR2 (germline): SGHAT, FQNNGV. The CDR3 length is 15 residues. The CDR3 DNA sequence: TGTGCCAGCAGCCCCCTGACAGCCATTAATGAAAAACTGTTTTTT. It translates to CASSPLTAINEKLFF.

The DNA for the CDR3 is TGTGCCAGCAGCGGAGGGCCAGGGGTTGGCTACGAGCAGTACTTC. Translation: CASSGGPGVGYEQYF. The chain is built from TRBV9 and TRBJ2-7; weak D call: TRBD1 (6 bases). Germline assignment: CDR1 SGDLS and CDR2 YYNGEE. CDR3 length: 15 amino acids. Trimming took 3 bases from V and 3 from J, leaving 16 bases between them.

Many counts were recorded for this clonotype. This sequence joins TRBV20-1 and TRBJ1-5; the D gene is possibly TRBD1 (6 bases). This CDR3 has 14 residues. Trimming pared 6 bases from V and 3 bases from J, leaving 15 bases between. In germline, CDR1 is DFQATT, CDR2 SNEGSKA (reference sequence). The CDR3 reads CSARAGQTNQPQHF. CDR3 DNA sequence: TGCAGTGCGAGGGCCGGACAGACCAATCAGCCCCAGCATTTT.

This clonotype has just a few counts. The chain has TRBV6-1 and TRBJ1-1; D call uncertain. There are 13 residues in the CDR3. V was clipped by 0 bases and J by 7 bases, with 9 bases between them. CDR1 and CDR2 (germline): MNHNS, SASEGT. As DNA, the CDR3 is TGTGCCAGCAGTGAAGCAGAGGGAGATGAAGCTTTCTTT. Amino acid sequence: CASSEAEGDEAFF.

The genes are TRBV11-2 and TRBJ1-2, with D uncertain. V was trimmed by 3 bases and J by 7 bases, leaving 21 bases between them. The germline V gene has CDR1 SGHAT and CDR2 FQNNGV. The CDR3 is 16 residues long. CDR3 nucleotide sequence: TGTGCCAGCAGCTTTGAGTTGGCTCCCCCGGCGGGTGGCTACACCTTC. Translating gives CASSFELAPPAGGYTF.

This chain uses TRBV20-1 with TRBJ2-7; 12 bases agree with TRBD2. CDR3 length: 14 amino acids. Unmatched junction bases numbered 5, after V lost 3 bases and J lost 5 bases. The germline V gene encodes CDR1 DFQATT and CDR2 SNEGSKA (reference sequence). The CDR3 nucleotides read TGCAGTGCTAGCTTCGGACTAGCGGGAAACGAGCAGTACTTC. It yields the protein CSASFGLAGNEQYF.

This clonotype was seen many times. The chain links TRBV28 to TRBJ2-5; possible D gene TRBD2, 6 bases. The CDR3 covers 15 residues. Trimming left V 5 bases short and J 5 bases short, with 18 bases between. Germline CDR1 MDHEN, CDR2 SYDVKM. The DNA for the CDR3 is TGTGCCAGCAGTGCGTTCAGGAGGGGTGTGGAGACCCAGTACTTC. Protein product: CASSAFRRGVETQYF.

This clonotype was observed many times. DNA of the CDR3: TGTGCCAGCAGCTTAACCTCCAAAAACATTCAGTACTTC. Translation: CASSLTSKNIQYF. This rearrangement joins TRBV7-3 to TRBJ2-4, with D unclear. The CDR3 covers 13 residues. V lost 0 bases, J lost 2 bases, and 2 bases lay in between. Germline V lookup: CDR1 SGHTA, CDR2 FQGTGA.

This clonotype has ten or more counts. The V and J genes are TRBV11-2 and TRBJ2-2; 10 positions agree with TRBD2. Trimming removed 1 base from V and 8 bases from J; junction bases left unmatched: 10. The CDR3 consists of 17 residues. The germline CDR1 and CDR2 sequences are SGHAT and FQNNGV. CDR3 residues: CASSLGPSGRASGELFF. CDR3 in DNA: TGTGCCAGCAGCTTAGGGCCCAGCGGGAGGGCCAGTGGGGAGCTGTTTTTT.

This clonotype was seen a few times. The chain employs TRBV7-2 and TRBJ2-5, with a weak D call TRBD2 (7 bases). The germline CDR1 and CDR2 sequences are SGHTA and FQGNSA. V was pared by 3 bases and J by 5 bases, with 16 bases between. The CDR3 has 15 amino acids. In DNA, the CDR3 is TGTGCCAGCAGCTTTGGCGGGGGCGCGGGCGAGACCCAGTACTTC. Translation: CASSFGGGAGETQYF.

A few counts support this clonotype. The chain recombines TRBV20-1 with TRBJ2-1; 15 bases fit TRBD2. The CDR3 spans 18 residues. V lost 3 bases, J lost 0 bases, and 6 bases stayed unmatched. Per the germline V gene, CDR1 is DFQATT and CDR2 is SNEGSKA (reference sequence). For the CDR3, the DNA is TGCAGTGCTAGCTTCGGACTAGCGGGGGGGAGCTCCTACAATGAGCAGTTCTTC. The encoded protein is CSASFGLAGGSSYNEQFF.

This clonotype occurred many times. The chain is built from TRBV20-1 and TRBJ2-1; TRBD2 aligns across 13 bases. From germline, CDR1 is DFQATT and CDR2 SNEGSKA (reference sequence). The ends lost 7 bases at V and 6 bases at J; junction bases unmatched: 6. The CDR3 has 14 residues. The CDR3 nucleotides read TGCAGTGAACTAGCGGGAGGGGGGCTCAATGAGCAGTTCTTC. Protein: CSELAGGGLNEQFF.

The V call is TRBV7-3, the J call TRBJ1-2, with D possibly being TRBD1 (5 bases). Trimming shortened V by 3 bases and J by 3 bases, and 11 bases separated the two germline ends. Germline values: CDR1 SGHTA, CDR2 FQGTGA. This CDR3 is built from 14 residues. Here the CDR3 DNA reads TGTGCCAGCAGCTTGTGGGGGTCAGACTATGGCTACACCTTC. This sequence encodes CASSLWGSDYGYTF.

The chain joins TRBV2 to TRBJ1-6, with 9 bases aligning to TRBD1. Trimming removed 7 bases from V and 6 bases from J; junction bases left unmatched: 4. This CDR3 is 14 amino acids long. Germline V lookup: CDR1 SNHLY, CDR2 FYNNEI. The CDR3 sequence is CASTLDRGNSPLHF. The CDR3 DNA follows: TGTGCCAGCACCCTGGACAGGGGTAATTCACCCCTCCACTTT.

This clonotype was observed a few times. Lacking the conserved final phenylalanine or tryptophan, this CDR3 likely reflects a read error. The CDR3 sequence is CASSPGTKETQYV. The CDR3, as DNA: TGTGCCAGCAGTCCGGGGACAAAAGAGACCCAGTACGTC. The gene calls are TRBV27 and TRBJ2-5; TRBD1 might be the D (6 bases). V gave up 5 bases and J gave up 3 bases, with 10 bases separating them. The CDR3 contains 13 residues. The V gene's germline CDR1 is MNHEY and CDR2 SMNVEV (reference sequence).